A selection of T cell receptor beta chains follows, all from one sample in a study of blood T cells in healthy people across ages. TCRdb re-derived calls from the 5' RACE reads in MiXCR, one entry per CDR3 protein. The sample contains hundreds of thousands of distinct CDR3 sequences, 40% to 50% of which appear only once. What was sequenced was blood. The receptor set was obtained from a man between 60 and 75 years old in good health. The CDR3 runs from the conserved cysteine through the conserved F or W. A D gene is named only where the DNA matches it firmly. Expanded clones get a size class; other rows say once, few or many, or leave the size out.

clone_size: .; j_call: TRBJ1-6; d_call: TRBD1; v_call: TRBV15; cdr3_nt: TGTGCCACCAGCAGGGACAGGGAACCTATGTCACCCCTCCACTTT; cdr3_aa: CATSRDREPMSPLHF
clone_size: .; j_call: TRBJ2-5; d_call: .; v_call: TRBV9; cdr3_nt: TGTGCCAGCAGCGTACATCCGGACCTCCAAGAGACCCAGTACTTC; cdr3_aa: CASSVHPDLQETQYF
clone_size: .; j_call: TRBJ2-7; d_call: .; v_call: TRBV5-1; cdr3_nt: TGCGCCAGCAGCAGTGGCCGGGACCCAACGTACGAGCAGTACTTC; cdr3_aa: CASSSGRDPTYEQYF
clone_size: few; j_call: TRBJ2-5; d_call: .; v_call: TRBV5-1; cdr3_nt: TGCGCCAGCAGCTCGACAGCACAAGAGACCCAGTACTTC; cdr3_aa: CASSSTAQETQYF
clone_size: .; j_call: TRBJ2-7; d_call: .; v_call: TRBV6-2/TRBV6-3; cdr3_nt: TGTGCCAGCAGTTTGGGGGACATAACCTACGAGCAGTACTTC; cdr3_aa: CASSLGDITYEQYF
clone_size: .; j_call: TRBJ1-3; d_call: .; v_call: TRBV7-8; cdr3_nt: TGTGCCAGCAGCTTACAGGGAAACACCATATATTTT; cdr3_aa: CASSLQGNTIYF
clone_size: .; j_call: TRBJ2-7; d_call: TRBD1; v_call: TRBV4-1; cdr3_nt: TGCGCCAGCAGCAAGGGACAGGGGGCAGGGGCCTACGAGCAGTACTTC; cdr3_aa: CASSKGQGAGAYEQYF
clone_size: .; j_call: TRBJ2-3; d_call: .; v_call: TRBV7-2; cdr3_nt: TGTGCCAGCAGCTTAGGCATAGGACTCACAGATACGCAGTATTTT; cdr3_aa: CASSLGIGLTDTQYF
clone_size: .; j_call: TRBJ1-6; d_call: TRBD1; v_call: TRBV2; cdr3_nt: TGTGCCAGCCGGGACAGAGGGAATTCACCCCTCCACTTT; cdr3_aa: CASRDRGNSPLHF
clone_size: .; j_call: TRBJ1-2; d_call: .; v_call: TRBV5-4; cdr3_nt: TGTGCCAGCAGCCGATGGGGGCGCGGTGGCTACACCTTC; cdr3_aa: CASSRWGRGGYTF
clone_size: .; j_call: TRBJ1-3; d_call: .; v_call: TRBV3-1; cdr3_nt: TGTGCCAGCAGCCAAGATACAGGGCTCTCTGGAAACACCATATATTTT; cdr3_aa: CASSQDTGLSGNTIYF
clone_size: .; j_call: TRBJ1-1; d_call: .; v_call: TRBV5-6; cdr3_nt: TGTGCCAGCAGCTTAAGTAATCCGGGTTGGAGCACTGAAGCTTTCTTT; cdr3_aa: CASSLSNPGWSTEAFF
clone_size: once; j_call: TRBJ2-5; d_call: .; v_call: TRBV4-3; cdr3_nt: TGCGCCAGCAGCCAAGACGTTGTCTCGAACTGGGGGACCCAGTACTTC; cdr3_aa: CASSQDVVSNWGTQYF
clone_size: .; j_call: TRBJ2-7; d_call: .; v_call: TRBV20-1; cdr3_nt: TGCAGTGTTAGAGGGGTCAATTACGAGCAGTACTTC; cdr3_aa: CSVRGVNYEQYF